This T cell receptor beta chain was sequenced during a study of T cell changes during pregnancy in multiple sclerosis (dated by TCRdb to about 2019). In the study overall: The study looked at changes in the T cell repertoire across pregnancy in women with multiple sclerosis.

About this clone: Its antigen specificity is not known. One base away there is no much larger clone; base qualities are not given.

As encoded in the germline V gene, CDR1 is MGHRA while CDR2 is YSYEKL. Taken from cysteine to phenylalanine, the CDR3 has 14 residues. Only the CDR3 DNA is retained, 42 bases long and in frame from the first base. Clipping removes 4 bases from V and 4 bases from J, with 6 as the unmatched junction base count. Library creation used the immunoSEQ multiplex PCR assay. The table was pulled from immuneACCESS by TCRdb, which kept in-frame rearrangements only. Such tables lose some clones; where checked, under half of the loss comes from unresolved V genes, and the rest has no known cause. In all, the sample holds fewer than 30,000 clones, and roughly 90% of those were seen once. Roughly a tenth of the sample rests with the top ten.

The chain joins TRBV4-1 to TRBJ2-5, and 7 junctional nucleotides match TRBD1. The sample consisted of CD8+ T cells from peripheral blood mononuclear cells, taken in the third trimester of pregnancy. The TCR originated in a female donor in good health, enrolled as a control in a pregnancy study. The CDR3 region reads CASSPEGQPETQYF. The base sequence is TGCGCCAGCAGCCCCGAGGGACAGCCAGAGACCCAGTACTTC.